The text below deals with one TCR beta chain. These data come from a study of CD8 T cells in Susac syndrome. Random hexamers primed reverse transcription of roughly 0.5 to 1 ug RNA. Across 54 Vbeta and 13 Jbeta, TCR beta CDR3 was amplified with immunoSEQ multiplex PCR. TCRdb called the immunoSEQ multiplex PCR reads again in MiXCR, with one record for every CDR3 protein. The sample lists almost 450,000 distinct CDR3 sequences, 75% to 90% occurring once. Trimming took off 11 bases at V and 3 bases at J, with 17 bases between the two ends. This CDR3 contains 14 residues. CDR1 and CDR2 from the germline V gene are MGHDK and SYGVNS.

The rearrangement uses TRBV25-1 and TRBJ2-1; D might be TRBD2 (5 bases). What was sequenced was CD8+ T cells from PBMCs. The TCR originated in a human donor with multiple sclerosis. The CDR3: CAAPGNWGYNEQFF. The CDR3 bases are TGTGCCGCCCCCGGGAACTGGGGCTACAATGAGCAGTTCTTC.